Described below is a single TCR beta chain sequence and its context. Clones were sequenced by immunoSEQ multiplex PCR, and TCRdb holds only the in-frame ones, with some missing. The table has about 400,000 clones, around nine tenths seen once; the top ten hold 1.5% to 2%. The data derive from a study of blood T cell repertoires in COVID-19. The sequence was collected from a woman aged 25 to 39 who had recovered from COVID-19. The sequenced sample was PBMCs or T cells enriched from blood (not recorded which).

The CDR3 protein is CASSVEDRNTEAFF. The CDR3 coding sequence is TGTGCCAGCAGCGTAGAAGACAGAAACACTGAAGCTTTCTTT. The rearrangement joins TRBV9 to TRBJ1-1, with D possibly matching TRBD1 (5 bases). Germline CDR1 reads SGDLS; CDR2 reads YYNGEE. There are 14 residues in the CDR3. The germline V and J ends were trimmed by 0 bases and 2 bases, with 8 bases remaining between them.